Listed here is a single T cell receptor beta chain. Its antigen is unknown. A junction end diverges from the germline sequence, so it may reflect a read error. This CDR3 is also generated by other DNA sequences in the sample. Inclusive of the bounding cysteine and phenylalanine, the CDR3 is 12 residues long. The DNA shown is the 36-base CDR3, in frame from base 1. CDR1 is given as SQVTM and CDR2 as ANQGSEA, both from the germline V gene. The data originate from a study of CD8+ T cells in alopecia areata (dated by TCRdb to 2017 to 2018). For the study in its entirety: Treated patients were enrolled in an open-label pilot trial of oral tofacitinib at 5 to 10 mg twice daily for moderate-to-severe alopecia areata. RNA was obtained with the PAXgene miRNA kit for fixed scalp, the miRNeasy kit for PBMCs, and the RNeasy kit for mouse skin. Tofacitinib was administered for 6 to 18 months, and 6 months of follow-up off drug were then conducted to assess delayed response and recurrence. On the human side, TCRbeta sequencing was run on scalp tissue and on sorted CD4+ and CD8+ peripheral blood T cells from healthy controls and from alopecia areata patients with either patchy or totalis/universalis disease. Biopsies were taken from tofacitinib-treated patients at baseline and again at 4 and 24 weeks into treatment, and several of those patients also had a later scalp biopsy. The SALT score, which quantifies the percentage of affected scalp surface area, was used to measure disease severity in treated patients. Clonality in the scalp was compared among normal scalp (n=4), patchy alopecia areata scalp (n=8), and alopecia totalis/universalis scalp (n=8). High-throughput TCRbeta sequencing was used to examine T cell clonal expansion in alopecia areata in both the C3H/HeJ mouse model and human patients. Amplification of TCRbeta CDR3 regions was done by immunoSEQ multiplex PCR using 35 Vbeta forward primers and 13 Jbeta reverse primers.

The research as a whole found: The treated cohort was small, with a single nonresponder, so links between baseline CD8+ expansion and response need larger studies. Higher clonality and more expanded CD8+ clones were observed in lesional scalp than in normal scalp, particularly in alopecia totalis/universalis, a finding suggestive of antigenic drive. Scalp clonality and the number of expanded CD8+ clones among the top 100 scalp clones were significantly decreased by tofacitinib. During tofacitinib treatment, many expanded lesional clones stuck around in both scalp and blood, and this persistence may partly explain why relapse happens after treatment is stopped. Scalp TCR repertoire analysis is complicated because resident alphabeta T cells in normal human skin are also sequenced, whereas mouse skin is dominated by gammadelta T cells. Shared TCR sequences between patients were less evident than in mice, which may be partly attributable to HLA diversity in the patient population.

Read against the paper, the sample's time point label means: around 28 days on oral tofacitinib. The label giving this sample's treatment or condition can be read as: oral pan-JAK inhibitor, 5-10 mg twice daily. Lesional scalp punch biopsies and peripheral blood were collected from alopecia areata patients. PBMCs were isolated by density centrifugation and stained for CD3, CD4 and CD8, after which CD4+ and CD8+ T cells were sorted on a FACSAria. The library was built by means of the immunoSEQ multiplex PCR assay. For TCR sequencing, RNA was extracted from every sample and reverse transcribed into cDNA to serve as template. SuperScript III was used for first-strand cDNA synthesis, primed with a 2:1 mix of oligo-dT and random hexamers. A synthetic immune receptor repertoire was used to measure amplification bias, and any remaining bias was corrected computationally. In the authors' own workflow: Raw reads were preprocessed to remove errors, and CDR3 was defined by IMGT conventions from the conserved cysteine to phenylalanine. Clonality was computed as 1 minus the Shannon entropy, with the entropy normalized by log2 of the number of productive unique TCRs. Whether each scalp clone was CD4 or CD8 was inferred by checking scalp TCRbeta sequences against the CD4 and CD8 repertoires from sorted blood. The table was pulled from immuneACCESS by TCRdb, which kept in-frame rearrangements only. Such tables lose some clones; where checked, under half of the loss comes from unresolved V genes, and the rest has no known cause. The V and J calls and clone size are taken from that table; D and trimming were inferred from the DNA. The sample table shows fewer than 150,000 clones, and 80% to 90% are seen once. Approximately 25% of the sample goes to the ten largest clones.

The TCR sequence derives from a human donor with alopecia areata. The rearrangement combines TRBV29-1 with TRBJ1-1; the D gene is perhaps TRBD1, from 6 matching bases. Here the sequenced sample was CD8+ T cells sorted from blood, taken at week 4, from a patient treated with tofacitinib. The DNA reads as follows: TGCAGCGTTAACAGGGAGAACACTGAAGCCTTCTTT. This translates into CSVNRENTEAFF.